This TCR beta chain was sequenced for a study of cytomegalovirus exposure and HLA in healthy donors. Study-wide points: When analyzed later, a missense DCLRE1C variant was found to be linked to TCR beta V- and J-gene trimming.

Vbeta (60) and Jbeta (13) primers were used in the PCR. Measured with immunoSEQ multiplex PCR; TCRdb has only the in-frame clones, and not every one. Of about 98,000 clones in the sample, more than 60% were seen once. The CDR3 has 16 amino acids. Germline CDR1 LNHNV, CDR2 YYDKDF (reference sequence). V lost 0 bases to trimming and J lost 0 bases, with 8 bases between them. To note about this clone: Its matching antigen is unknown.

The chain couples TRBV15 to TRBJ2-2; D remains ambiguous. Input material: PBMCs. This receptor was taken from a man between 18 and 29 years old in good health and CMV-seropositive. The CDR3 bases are TGTGCCACCAGCAGAGAATCTATGGCGAACACCGGGGAGCTGTTTTTT. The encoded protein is CATSRESMANTGELFF. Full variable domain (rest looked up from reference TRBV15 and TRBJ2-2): DAMVIQNPRYQVTQFGKPVTLSCSQTLNHNVMYWYQQKSSQAPKLLFHYYDKDFNNEADTPDNFQSRRPNTSFCFLDIRSPGLGDTAMYLCATSRESMANTGELFFGEGSRLTVL.